The 21 T cell receptor beta chains given below trace back to one sample, sequenced in a study of CXCR4 blockade with PD-1 therapy in pancreatic cancer. The data were produced by immunoSEQ multiplex PCR, yet TCRdb's version contains in-frame clones alone and is incomplete. Of approximately 3,800 clones listed, approximately 50% are singletons. Sequencing was performed on tumor tissue. These receptors came from a human donor with pancreatic ductal adenocarcinoma.

This rearrangement joins TRBV18 to TRBJ2-5; D unclear. Looked up from germline, CDR1 is KGHSH and CDR2 is LQKENI. Trimming stripped 2 bases from V and 2 bases from J, with 12 bases between. The CDR3 runs 15 residues. The CDR3 DNA reads as TGTGCCAGCTCACCAAACGGAACACCACAAGAGACCCAGTACTTC. Translating gives CASSPNGTPQETQYF.

The rearrangement links TRBV4-1 to TRBJ2-1, with TRBD2 matching over 8 bases. After removal of 1 base from V and 2 bases from J, the junction contained 7 bases not matched to a gene. This CDR3 is 17 amino acids long. The germline gives CDR1 MGHRA, CDR2 YSYEKL. DNA for the CDR3: TGCGCCAGCAGCCAAGTTGGGACTAGTATTCCCTACAATGAGCAGTTCTTC. Encoded protein: CASSQVGTSIPYNEQFF.

In its sample, this clone was seen a few times. The rearrangement uses TRBV6-8 and TRBJ1-1, with a weak D call TRBD1 (6 bases). Looked up from germline, CDR1 is MNHGY and CDR2 is SAAAGT. There are 14 residues in the CDR3. V lost 2 bases and J 3 bases, leaving 10 bases between the germline ends. The CDR3 spells CASSYRGPDTEAFF. CDR3 DNA: TGTGCCAGCAGTTACCGGGGGCCGGACACTGAAGCTTTCTTT.

V and J are TRBV19 and TRBJ1-5, with D tentatively TRBD1 (5 bases). Germline V CDR1 and CDR2: LNHDA, SQIVND (reference sequence). V lost 6 bases to trimming and J lost 7 bases, with 13 bases between them. The CDR3 consists of 13 residues. For the CDR3, the DNA is TGTGCCAGTAGCTCAGGGTTTTGGCAGCCCCAGCATTTT. Translated: CASSSGFWQPQHF.

This chain joins TRBV11-3 and TRBJ1-1, with 7 bases lining up with TRBD1. This CDR3 comprises 15 residues. The germline V gene has CDR1 SGHNT and CDR2 YENEEA. J lost 2 bases, V lost 6 bases, and 9 bases had no gene match. CDR3 coding DNA: TGTGCCAGCAGACTCCTGGCAGGGGGAAACACTGAAGCTTTCTTT. As protein: CASRLLAGGNTEAFF.

The chain carries TRBV28 and TRBJ2-7; D gene unclear. CDR3 size: 13 residues. Trimming removed 4 bases at V and 3 bases at J, with 10 bases between. Germline lookup yields CDR1 MDHEN and CDR2 SYDVKM. The CDR3 bases are TGTGCCAGCAGTTCTCCGAATTACTACGAGCAGTACTTC. Translated, it gives CASSSPNYYEQYF.

The chain carries TRBV15 and TRBJ2-1, with 8 positions matching TRBD2. Germline V gene data show CDR1 as LNHNV and CDR2 as YYDKDF (reference sequence). V lost 1 base to trimming and J lost 3 bases; unmatched junction nucleotides: 5. This CDR3 spans 16 amino acids. In DNA, the CDR3 is TGTGCCACCAGCAGAGGGTCCGGGAGGGGCTACAATGAGCAGTTCTTC. Translating gives CATSRGSGRGYNEQFF.

Relative to its sample, this clone is medium-sized. This chain joins TRBV9 and TRBJ2-2; no definite D call. From germline, CDR1 is SGDLS and CDR2 YYNGEE. There are 14 residues in the CDR3. The V end was cut by 0 bases, the J end by 1 base, with 4 bases between. For the CDR3, the DNA is TGTGCCAGCAGCGTAGGACAGAACACCGGGGAGCTGTTTTTT. It specifies CASSVGQNTGELFF.

V and J are TRBV18 and TRBJ1-2; the match to TRBD1 covers 9 bases. The V and J ends lost 3 bases and 6 bases, in that order; junction bases with no gene match: 5. Germline CDR1 reads KGHSH; CDR2 reads LQKENI. The CDR3 totals 14 residues. The CDR3 is CASSPSGTGHGYTF. CDR3 nucleotides: TGTGCCAGCTCACCTTCCGGGACAGGGCATGGCTACACCTTC.

The chain carries TRBV2 and TRBJ2-7; 10 nucleotides agree with TRBD2. The CDR3 consists of 15 residues. CDR1 and CDR2 (germline): SNHLY, FYNNEI. The V gene end was trimmed by 6 bases and the J gene end by 2 bases; junction bases not matched to a gene: 7. The CDR3 reads CASRGQAGGPYEQYF. Written as DNA, the CDR3 is TGTGCCAGCAGAGGGCAAGCGGGAGGGCCCTACGAGCAGTACTTC.

The V gene is TRBV19, the J gene TRBJ1-2, with TRBD1 matching over 7 bases. The trim removed 4 bases at V and 8 bases at J, leaving 7 bases unmatched. CDR3 length: 13 amino acids. Germline CDR1 and CDR2: LNHDA and SQIVND (reference sequence). This chain's CDR3 is CASSTYRGGGYTF. CDR3 DNA sequence: TGTGCCAGTAGTACCTACAGGGGAGGCGGCTACACCTTC.

The gene calls are TRBV18 and TRBJ2-6, with 9 bases aligning to TRBD1. Germline V lookup: CDR1 KGHSH, CDR2 LQKENI. Trimming at V came to 6 bases and at J to 1 base, leaving 7 bases not matched to a gene. CDR3 length equals 17 residues. The CDR3 is CASSRGQGTSGANVLTF. CDR3 in DNA: TGTGCCAGCTCCCGAGGACAGGGGACTTCTGGGGCCAACGTCCTGACTTTC.

The rearrangement joins TRBV18 to TRBJ1-5; D might be TRBD1 (5 bases). CDR1 and CDR2 from the germline V gene are KGHSH and LQKENI. This CDR3 is 13 amino acids long. Trimming cost V 10 bases and J 5 bases, with 15 bases left between them. CDR3 sequence reads: CATSGGVDQPQHF. CDR3 DNA sequence: TGTGCCACCTCCGGGGGGGTTGATCAGCCCCAGCATTTT.

This clone occurred a few times. V and J are TRBV12-5 and TRBJ2-5, with no clear D. The CDR3 has 13 residues. Looked up from germline, CDR1 is LGHNT and CDR2 is FRNRAP. In DNA, the CDR3 is TGTGCCACTGCAAATGGGCCCCAAGAGACCCAGTACTTC. Its protein is CATANGPQETQYF.

This clone was found once. The chain couples TRBV18 to TRBJ1-4; weak D call: TRBD1 (6 bases). The length of the CDR3 is 15 residues. The V end was cut by 2 bases, the J end by 7 bases, with 14 bases between. The germline gives CDR1 KGHSH, CDR2 LQKENI. CDR3 sequence: CASSPFGGPGEKLFF. The DNA for the CDR3 is TGTGCCAGCTCACCATTTGGGGGCCCGGGTGAAAAACTGTTTTTT.

This clone was observed a few times. J is TRBJ1-1 and V is TRBV10-3, with D possibly TRBD1 on 6 matching bases. The CDR3 length is 16 residues. The germline CDR1 and CDR2 sequences are ENHRY and SYGVKD. V lost 2 bases and J lost 2, with 15 bases in between. CDR3 sequence reads: CAISELPQGPNTEAFF. CDR3 DNA: TGTGCCATCAGTGAGCTACCACAGGGACCAAACACTGAAGCTTTCTTT.

This clone has more than one count but fewer than ten. The chain joins TRBV19 to TRBJ2-1; TRBD2 might be the D (7 bases). CDR3 length: 14 residues. Germline lookup yields CDR1 LNHDA and CDR2 SQIVND (reference sequence). Trimming removed 0 bases from V and 10 bases from J, with 13 bases in between. The CDR3 reads CASSIEGGAREQFF. The CDR3 nucleotides are TGTGCCAGTAGTATAGAAGGGGGGGCGCGCGAGCAGTTCTTC. Full variable domain (remainder filled in from reference TRBV19 and TRBJ2-1): DGGITQSPKYLFRKEGQNVTLSCEQNLNHDAMYWYRQDPGQGLRLIYYSQIVNDFQKGDIAEGYSVSREKKESFPLTVTSAQKNPTAFYLCASSIEGGAREQFFGPGTRLTVL.

The chain is built from TRBV23-1 and TRBJ2-7; D might be TRBD1 or TRBD2, each matching 6 bases. TRBV23-1 is placed among ORFs of uncertain function. The CDR3 consists of 18 residues. Trimming took off 6 bases at V and 4 bases at J, with 28 bases between the two ends. CDR3 DNA sequence: TGCGCCAGCAGCGTTGGGAAGGGGGAGGCCCTCGGGACGTACGAGCAGTACTTC. Its translation: CASSVGKGEALGTYEQYF.

This clone was detected a few times. The chain has TRBV9 and TRBJ2-7; 10 positions agree with TRBD1. V gave up 4 bases and J gave up 2 bases; unmatched junction bases: 3. CDR3 length equals 14 residues. Germline-derived CDR1 and CDR2 are SGDLS and YYNGEE. Here the CDR3 reads CASSPGTGAYEQYF. The CDR3 DNA reads TGTGCCAGCAGCCCAGGGACAGGGGCCTACGAGCAGTACTTC. Full variable domain (remainder filled in from reference TRBV9 and TRBJ2-7): DSGVTQTPKHLITATGQRVTLRCSPRSGDLSVYWYQQSLDQGLQFLIQYYNGEERAKGNILERFSAQQFPDLHSELNLSSLELGDSALYFCASSPGTGAYEQYFGPGTRLTVT.

This chain links TRBV9 with TRBJ2-5; tentatively, D is TRBD2 (6 bases). Germline V CDR1 and CDR2: SGDLS, YYNGEE. V shed 6 bases and J shed 4 bases, with 22 bases lying between them. CDR3 size: 16 residues. CDR3 region: CASTLRLGGSGETQYF. The CDR3 nucleotides are TGTGCCAGCACTCTCCGTCTTGGAGGGTCTGGAGAGACCCAGTACTTC.

The chain links TRBV9 to TRBJ1-4; weak D call: TRBD1 (5 bases). The V gene lost 0 bases and the J gene lost 6 bases, with 9 bases spanning the gap. In germline, CDR1 is SGDLS, CDR2 YYNGEE. The CDR3 is 14 amino acids. The CDR3 sequence: CASSVELRDEKLFF. The CDR3 coding sequence is TGTGCCAGCAGCGTAGAGCTCAGGGATGAAAAACTGTTTTTT.